This entry lists 10 T cell receptor beta chains sequenced from one sample in a study of T cell repertoires in cytomegalovirus infection. One entry per CDR3 protein, called by TCRdb with MiXCR from the reads. The repertoire has more than 400,000 distinct CDR3 sequences, about 26% of them found once; the top ten carry roughly 13%. Sequencing used PBMCs. Receptor source: a human donor in good health (CMV status not recorded). Some clones in this sample may be carry-over from other donors' samples.

This rearrangement joins TRBV28 to TRBJ2-7; 11 bases align to TRBD2. The CDR3 extends over 14 amino acids. Germline CDR1 and CDR2: MDHEN and SYDVKM. With V trimmed by 3 bases and J by 6 bases, 4 bases remained unmatched. CDR3 protein: CASSFSGRGSEQYF. The CDR3 nucleotides are TGTGCCAGCAGTTTTAGCGGGAGGGGGTCCGAGCAGTACTTC.

The CDR3: CASSTPTSTERQHF. CDR3 nucleotide sequence: TGTGCCAGCAGTACACCCACGTCCACAGAGCGCCAGCATTTT. The rearrangement uses TRBV28 and TRBJ1-5; no clear D gene. V was pared by 5 bases and J by 12 bases, with 20 bases between. Germline lookup yields CDR1 MDHEN and CDR2 SYDVKM. The CDR3 is made up of 14 amino acids.

The V and J genes are TRBV7-6 and TRBJ2-1; 10 nucleotides align to TRBD2. The ends lost 1 base at V and 7 bases at J; junction bases unmatched: 10. The CDR3 length is 17 residues. CDR1 and CDR2 (germline): SGHVS, FNYEAQ. In DNA form, the CDR3 reads TGTGCCAGCAGCTTAGAGTTTGGTAGCGGGAGGTGGAATGAGCAGTTCTTC. It yields the protein CASSLEFGSGRWNEQFF.

In this sample, this clonotype turned up many times. The chain links TRBV10-1 to TRBJ2-1; D is ambiguous. This CDR3 spans 13 amino acids. The germline gives CDR1 WNHNN, CDR2 SYGVQD (reference sequence). V gave up 3 bases and J gave up 5 bases, with 8 bases separating them. The DNA of the CDR3 is TGCGCCAGCAGTGACCGGGCGGACAATGAGCAGTTCTTC. As protein: CASSDRADNEQFF.

The chain combines TRBV11-2 with TRBJ2-1, with 10 bases lining up with TRBD2. Germline CDR1 reads SGHAT; CDR2 reads FQNNGV. The CDR3 is 16 residues long. The V and J ends lost 3 bases and 5 bases, in that order; junction bases with no gene match: 7. The DNA of the CDR3 is TGTGCCAGCAGCTTCCGACTAGCGGGTAGGGACAATGAGCAGTTCTTC. This codes for CASSFRLAGRDNEQFF.

The chain has TRBV10-2 and TRBJ1-3; the match to TRBD1 covers 10 bases. Trimming took 8 bases from V and 0 from J; bases not matched to a gene: 16. Germline-derived CDR1 and CDR2 are WSHSY and SAAADI. CDR3 length: 19 amino acids. In nucleotides, the CDR3 is TGCGCCAGCGGGAACCGGGACAGGGGCCCCATCTACTCTGGAAACACCATATATTTT. Encoded protein: CASGNRDRGPIYSGNTIYF.

The chain couples TRBV7-2 to TRBJ2-3; 12 positions agree with TRBD2. Unmatched junction bases numbered 4, after V lost 4 bases and J lost 2 bases. This CDR3 has 16 residues. In germline, CDR1 is SGHTA, CDR2 FQGNSA. The CDR3 loop is CASSSWTSGITDTQYF. In DNA, the CDR3 is TGTGCCAGCAGCTCATGGACTAGCGGGATCACAGATACGCAGTATTTT.

This clonotype was picked up a small number of times. The chain employs TRBV7-9 and TRBJ1-1; TRBD1 might be the D (5 bases). The CDR3 spans 15 residues. Trimming took off 5 bases at V and 8 bases at J, with 21 bases between the two ends. Germline CDR1 reads SEHNR; CDR2 reads FQNEAQ (reference sequence). CDR3 in amino acids: CASSRPGRAAWEAFF. The CDR3 DNA sequence: TGTGCCAGCAGCCGTCCGGGACGTGCAGCTTGGGAAGCTTTCTTT.

The chain links TRBV12-3 or TRBV12-4 to TRBJ2-3, with D unresolved. Trimming cost V 5 bases and J 2 bases, with 11 bases left between them. The CDR3 is 14 residues long. The chain's CDR3 is CASSDDPNTDTQYF. The CDR3 nucleotides are TGTGCCAGCAGTGACGACCCTAACACAGATACGCAGTATTTT.

This chain connects TRBV6-5 to TRBJ1-3; no clear D. V was cut by 2 bases and J by 0 bases, with 8 bases left in between. The CDR3 consists of 15 residues. The germline V gene encodes CDR1 MNHEY and CDR2 SVGAGI. CDR3 DNA: TGTGCCAGCAGTTACAAGGGAAACTCTGGAAACACCATATATTTT. Translation gives CASSYKGNSGNTIYF.